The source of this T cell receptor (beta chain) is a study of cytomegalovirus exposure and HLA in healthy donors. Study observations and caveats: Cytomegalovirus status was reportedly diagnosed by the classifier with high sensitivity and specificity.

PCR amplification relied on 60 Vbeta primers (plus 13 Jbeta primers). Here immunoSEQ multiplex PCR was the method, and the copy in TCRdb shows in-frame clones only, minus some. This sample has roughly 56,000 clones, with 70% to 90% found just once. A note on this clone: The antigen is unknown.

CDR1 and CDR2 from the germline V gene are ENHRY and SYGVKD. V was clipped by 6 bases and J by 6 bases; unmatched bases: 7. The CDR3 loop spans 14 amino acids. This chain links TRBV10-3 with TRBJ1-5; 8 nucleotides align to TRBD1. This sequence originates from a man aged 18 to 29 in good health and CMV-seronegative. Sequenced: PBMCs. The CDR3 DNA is TGTGCCATCAGGAGTGACAGGGGACCTCAGCCCCAGCATTTT. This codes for CAIRSDRGPQPQHF.